This TCR beta chain was sequenced during a study of blood T cell repertoires in COVID-19. Study information: Samples of COVID-19 (acute and convalescent) were obtained from the United States, Italy and Spain. PBMCs, B-cell-depleted T cells, or T cells were the source of the cDNA or gDNA that made up the material.

The germline V gene has CDR1 MNHNY and CDR2 SVGAGI (reference sequence). Trimming shortened V by 8 bases and J by 8 bases, and 12 bases separated the two germline ends. This CDR3 is 11 amino acids long. The authors' processing: Quantification of nucleated cells was approximated via reference gene primer amplification. This table comes from immunoSEQ multiplex PCR, and its TCRdb copy is limited to in-frame clones, with some not included. V, J and clone size were drawn from that table, and D and trimming were deduced from the DNA. The profile covers 130,000 to 150,000 clones, with 84% appearing a single time and around 4.8% taken by the ten largest.

This sequence was found in a human donor in a cohort sampled during active COVID-19. Sequencing was done on a sample of peripheral blood. The chain employs TRBV6-6 and TRBJ2-5, with D maybe TRBD1 (5 bases). The CDR3 sequence: CASALDSTQYF. DNA for the CDR3: TGTGCCAGCGCCCTTGACAGCACCCAGTACTTC.